Given below is one T cell receptor beta chain in context. The antigen is unknown. The data stem from a study of cytomegalovirus exposure and HLA in healthy donors. Study-wide results and limits: 87-base-pair reads could not separate some V segments, including TRBV6-2 and TRBV6-3. The study flagged about 160 TCR beta chains as cytomegalovirus-associated.

CDR3 length: 13 amino acids. CDR1 and CDR2 (germline): SNHLY, FYNNEI. Trimming took 8 bases from V and 6 from J, leaving 14 bases between them. Primers for the PCR totalled 60 Vbeta and 13 Jbeta. Sequenced by immunoSEQ multiplex PCR; TCRdb stores in-frame clones only, minus some. The sample has 130,000 or so clones, 70% to 85% seen once. The sample consisted of PBMCs. This receptor was obtained from a woman between 18 and 29 years old in good health and CMV-seropositive. V usage is TRBV2 and J usage is TRBJ1-5, with D tentatively TRBD1 (6 bases). The CDR3 spells CASQEGGSQPQHF. CDR3 bases: TGTGCCAGCCAGGAGGGGGGGAGTCAGCCCCAGCATTTT.